A selection of T cell receptor beta chains follows, all from one sample in a study of blood T cell repertoires in COVID-19. Sequencing was performed with immunoSEQ multiplex PCR; in TCRdb, only in-frame clones are kept and a portion is missing. The table has fewer than 200,000 clones, 80% to 90% seen once. Sequenced: peripheral blood. Every receptor here comes from a woman of 80 years or more with acute or convalescent COVID-19. The CDR3 runs from the conserved cysteine through the conserved F or W. D genes are given only for firm matches. Clone size is shown for a subset of rows, as once, few, many or a class of expanded clone.

V gene	J gene	D gene	clone size	CDR3 protein	CDR3 DNA
TRBV7-2	TRBJ1-2	TRBD1	-	CASSLGRQGADGYTF	TGTGCCAGCAGCTTAGGGAGACAGGGGGCGGATGGCTACACCTTC
TRBV6-5	TRBJ1-2	TRBD1	few	CASAGQGTFYGYTF	TGTGCCAGTGCAGGACAGGGCACGTTCTATGGCTACACCTTC
TRBV28	TRBJ1-1	TRBD1	-	CASSFDRGGTEAFF	TGTGCCAGCAGTTTTGACAGGGGAGGGACTGAAGCTTTCTTT
TRBV19	TRBJ1-1	TRBD1	-	CASSNQGVGTEAFF	TGTGCCAGTAGTAATCAGGGGGTAGGCACTGAAGCTTTCTTT
TRBV28	TRBJ1-1	-	few	CASSPPGGPEAFF	TGTGCCAGCAGTCCACCGGGAGGGCCCGAAGCTTTCTTT
TRBV7-8	TRBJ1-2	-	-	CASSPAPGGTGLGYTF	TGTGCCAGCAGCCCTGCCCCGGGGGGTACTGGTTTGGGCTACACCTTC
TRBV3-1/TRBV3-2	TRBJ2-3	TRBD1	-	CASSQRGQRSDTQYF	TGTGCCAGCAGCCAACGGGGACAGCGCTCAGATACGCAGTATTTT
TRBV7-8	TRBJ1-1	-	-	CASSLSRGTEAFF	TGTGCCAGCAGCTTAAGCCGAGGCACTGAAGCTTTCTTT
TRBV6-5	TRBJ2-7	TRBD1	-	CASSYSFGQGAYEQYF	TGTGCCAGCAGTTACTCATTCGGACAGGGGGCCTACGAGCAGTACTTC
TRBV7-8	TRBJ2-1	-	-	CASSRSNEQFF	TGTGCCAGCAGCCGCAGCAATGAGCAGTTCTTC
TRBV7-2	TRBJ2-1	TRBD2	few	CASSLRSSGGSSSYNEQFF	TGTGCCAGCAGCCTCCGTTCTAGCGGGGGCTCGAGCTCCTACAATGAGCAGTTCTTC
TRBV6-5	TRBJ2-7	-	-	CASSPQRGYEQYF	TGTGCCAGCAGCCCACAGAGGGGGTACGAGCAGTACTTC
TRBV5-8	TRBJ1-1	TRBD1	-	CASSDTGEGGTEAFF	TGTGCCAGCAGCGACACAGGGGAAGGGGGCACTGAAGCTTTCTTT
TRBV7-9	TRBJ1-1	-	-	CASSLGGRQSEAFF	TGTGCCAGCAGCTTAGGGGGCCGACAGTCTGAAGCTTTCTTT
TRBV28	TRBJ1-2	-	once	CASSVGGANYGYTF	TGTGCCAGCAGTGTGGGGGGGGCTAACTATGGCTACACCTTC
TRBV19	TRBJ1-5	-	-	CASSIGFGGDQPQHF	TGTGCCAGTAGTATTGGGTTCGGGGGAGATCAGCCCCAGCATTTT
TRBV19	TRBJ1-2	-	-	CASSKPRTSNYGYTF	TGTGCCAGTAGTAAGCCCCGGACTTCCAACTATGGCTACACCTTC
TRBV4-3	TRBJ2-3	TRBD2	-	CASPEVAREGILPDTQYF	TGCGCCAGCCCCGAAGTGGCGCGGGAGGGTATCTTGCCAGATACGCAGTATTTT
TRBV7-2	TRBJ2-1	TRBD2	-	CASSFGGRGSYNEQFF	TGTGCCAGCAGCTTCGGAGGGAGGGGCTCCTACAATGAGCAGTTCTTC
TRBV5-4	TRBJ2-3	TRBD2	few	CASSLSPSGRLDTQYF	TGTGCCAGCAGCTTGTCCCCCAGCGGGAGGCTGGATACGCAGTATTTT
TRBV9	TRBJ2-3	-	-	CASSVGVGGPQYF	TGTGCCAGCAGCGTAGGGGTAGGAGGTCCGCAGTATTTT
TRBV9	TRBJ2-7	-	-	CASSVASSSYEQYF	TGTGCCAGCAGCGTAGCCTCCAGCTCCTACGAGCAGTACTTC
TRBV30	TRBJ1-5	TRBD1	-	CAWSNDRGGNQPQHF	TGTGCCTGGAGTAATGACAGGGGCGGCAATCAGCCCCAGCATTTT
TRBV30	TRBJ1-1	TRBD1	-	CAWTPWTGGLGVTEAFF	TGTGCCTGGACCCCGTGGACAGGGGGTCTGGGGGTCACTGAAGCTTTCTTT
TRBV3-1/TRBV3-2	TRBJ1-5	-	-	CASSQTGGSGQPQHF	TGTGCCAGCAGCCAGACAGGCGGGTCGGGGCAGCCCCAGCATTTT
TRBV28	TRBJ1-2	TRBD1	once	CASSVGQTYGYTF	TGTGCCAGCAGTGTGGGACAGACCTATGGCTACACCTTC
TRBV7-2	TRBJ2-3	TRBD1	-	CASSSRTGRTDTQYF	TGTGCCAGCAGCTCAAGGACAGGGAGGACAGATACGCAGTATTTT
TRBV2	TRBJ2-7	TRBD2	few	CASSGIGTSNF	TGTGCCAGCAGTGGGATTGGGACTAGTAACTTC
TRBV7-2	TRBJ2-2	-	once	CASSLGLNTGELFF	TGTGCCAGCAGCTTAGGACTGAACACCGGGGAGCTGTTTTTT
TRBV7-9	TRBJ2-3	TRBD2	-	CASSSRLAEGTDTQYF	TGTGCCAGCAGCTCCAGACTAGCGGAGGGCACAGATACGCAGTATTTT
TRBV6-2/TRBV6-3	TRBJ2-3	TRBD1	-	CASSSRGLGTDTQYF	TGTGCCAGCAGCTCCAGGGGGCTCGGCACAGATACGCAGTATTTT
TRBV30	TRBJ2-3	TRBD2	few	CAWGLAGDTQYF	TGTGCCTGGGGACTAGCAGGAGATACGCAGTATTTT
TRBV3-1/TRBV3-2	TRBJ2-3	TRBD1	-	CASSQDRWTGGAGTDTQYF	TGTGCCAGCAGCCAAGATCGGTGGACAGGGGGCGCGGGCACAGATACGCAGTATTTT
TRBV5-1	TRBJ2-5	-	-	CASTTTTGQETQYF	TGCGCCAGCACTACCACGACAGGCCAAGAGACCCAGTACTTC
TRBV14	TRBJ1-3	-	-	CASTQARPPGLDTIYF	TGTGCCAGCACCCAAGCACGTCCGCCCGGACTGGACACCATATATTTT
TRBV24-1	TRBJ2-3	-	-	CATSEGQGSTDTQYF	TGTGCCACCAGTGAGGGTCAGGGAAGCACAGATACGCAGTATTTT
TRBV24-1	TRBJ2-3	TRBD2	once	CATSEPGGFRDTQYF	TGTGCCACCAGTGAGCCGGGAGGATTCAGAGATACGCAGTATTTT
TRBV6-5	TRBJ2-7	TRBD2	-	CASRPSGSYEQYF	TGTGCCAGCAGACCTAGCGGCTCCTACGAGCAGTACTTC
TRBV7-2	TRBJ2-5	-	-	CASSPMEESETQYF	TGTGCCAGCAGCCCGATGGAGGAGTCGGAAACCCAGTACTTC
TRBV27	TRBJ2-5	-	few	CASSLRDQETQYF	TGTGCCAGCAGTCTCCGGGACCAAGAGACCCAGTACTTC
TRBV2	TRBJ2-1	-	-	CASLNRGGNEQFF	TGTGCCAGTTTAAACAGGGGGGGGAATGAGCAGTTCTTC
TRBV7-8	TRBJ1-4	TRBD1	-	CASSSGQHNEKLFF	TGTGCCAGCAGCTCGGGACAGCATAATGAAAAACTGTTTTTT
TRBV27	TRBJ1-1	TRBD1	-	CASRGQGVTSGTEAFF	TGTGCCAGCAGAGGACAGGGGGTAACGTCCGGCACTGAAGCTTTCTTT
TRBV10-3	TRBJ1-2	TRBD1	once	CAISPGQVDYGYTF	TGTGCCATCAGCCCGGGACAGGTGGACTATGGCTACACCTTC
TRBV5-8	TRBJ2-7	-	-	CASSLDRLDEQYF	TGTGCCAGCAGCTTGGACAGGTTAGACGAGCAGTACTTC
TRBV2	TRBJ2-1	TRBD2	once	CASSLGIAGGTEQFF	TGTGCCAGCAGCCTCGGAATAGCGGGGGGGACTGAGCAGTTCTTC
TRBV15	TRBJ2-2	TRBD2	-	CATSRPGLANTGELFF	TGTGCCACCAGCAGACCGGGACTAGCGAACACCGGGGAGCTGTTTTTT
TRBV28	TRBJ2-7	TRBD1	-	CASSLLTGALSYEQYF	TGTGCCAGCAGTTTATTGACAGGGGCCCTATCCTACGAGCAGTACTTC
TRBV7-8	TRBJ2-5	-	-	CASSLGRDTGETQYF	TGTGCCAGCAGCTTAGGCCGGGACACCGGAGAGACCCAGTACTTC
TRBV11-3	TRBJ2-1	TRBD2	-	CASSFSGSPYNEQFF	TGTGCCAGCAGCTTTAGCGGGAGCCCCTACAATGAGCAGTTCTTC
TRBV28	TRBJ2-6	-	-	CASGLSGANVLTF	TGTGCCAGCGGACTCTCTGGGGCCAACGTCCTGACTTTC
TRBV30	TRBJ1-6	-	-	CAWSAAGGSYNSPLHF	TGTGCCTGGAGTGCGGCGGGAGGCTCCTATAATTCACCCCTCCACTTT
TRBV5-5	TRBJ2-7	TRBD1	-	CASSRQGTGGTTGQYF	TGTGCCAGCAGCCGGCAAGGGACAGGGGGCACTACGGGGCAGTACTTC
TRBV28	TRBJ1-1	TRBD1	once	CASTRTGEAFF	TGTGCCAGTACCCGGACAGGTGAAGCTTTCTTT
TRBV12-3/TRBV12-4	TRBJ1-1	-	few	CASSLGMSTEAFF	TGTGCCAGCAGTCTCGGGATGAGCACTGAAGCTTTCTTT